The 32 T cell receptor beta chains presented below share a single source sample, sequenced in a study of T cells in tuberculosis. Stated time point: new active TB diagnosis, blood taken before or within 7 days of starting treatment. Libraries were prepared by immunoSEQ multiplex PCR; TCRdb keeps only in-frame clonotypes and omits some of them. The sample lists 40,000 or so clones, approximately 93% seen once, with about 4.5% in the top ten. Sequenced here: PBMCs, sampled at tuberculosis diagnosis. All receptors come from an adult with tuberculosis.

The gene calls are TRBV10-1 and TRBJ1-2; perhaps TRBD1 as D (5 bases). CDR3 length: 13 residues. V dropped 2 bases and J dropped 3 bases, with 7 bases sitting between them. Germline loops: CDR1 WNHNN, CDR2 SYGVQD (reference sequence). The CDR3 sequence is CASSERRDYGYTF. The CDR3 region has the DNA TGCGCCAGCAGTGAGCGCAGGGACTATGGCTACACCTTC.

This clone appeared once. This chain uses TRBV10-3 with TRBJ2-7; D not certain. CDR1 is ENHRY, CDR2 SYGVKD, per germline. The CDR3 is 12 residues long. Between the trimmed V and J ends, which lost 2 bases and 4 bases, there was a span of 6 bases. In DNA form, the CDR3 reads TGTGCCATCAGTGAGCGGAGTTACGAGCAGTACTTC. Translated, it gives CAISERSYEQYF.

The V call is TRBV7-3, the J call TRBJ2-3, with 12 bases fitting TRBD2. The CDR3 consists of 17 residues. V was clipped by 3 bases and J by 5 bases; unmatched bases: 9. The germline V gene encodes CDR1 SGHTA and CDR2 FQGTGA. CDR3 in DNA: TGTGCCAGCAGCTTGAGGGCTAGCGGGGGGGCTGGAGATACGCAGTATTTT. Its protein product is CASSLRASGGAGDTQYF.

The chain combines TRBV2 with TRBJ1-4; the D gene is possibly TRBD1 (5 bases). Germline CDR1 reads SNHLY; CDR2 reads FYNNEI. The CDR3 has 14 amino acids. The ends were cut back, 5 bases at V and 3 bases at J, with 10 bases in the middle. CDR3 in amino acids: CASSRGSANEKLFF. The CDR3 bases are TGTGCCAGCAGTCGGGGGTCGGCTAATGAAAAACTGTTTTTT.

The chain couples TRBV6-5 to TRBJ2-5; 10 positions agree with TRBD2. CDR1 MNHEY and CDR2 SVGAGI come from the germline V gene. The CDR3 has 15 residues. The V and J ends lost 5 bases and 4 bases, in that order; junction bases with no gene match: 7. CDR3 sequence: CASSLSGGASETQYF. The CDR3, as DNA: TGTGCCAGCAGTCTGAGCGGGGGGGCCTCAGAGACCCAGTACTTC.

V gene TRBV5-8 combines with J gene TRBJ1-1; tentative D call: TRBD1 (6 bases). This CDR3 is 10 amino acids long. Germline loops: CDR1 SGHTS, CDR2 YDEGEE. V was trimmed by 10 bases and J by 5 bases, leaving 9 bases between them. CDR3 sequence reads: CAGRGTEAFF. The CDR3 bases are TGTGCCGGTAGGGGGACTGAAGCTTTCTTT.

V and J are TRBV28 and TRBJ1-5; 11 bases fit TRBD1. The germline CDR1 and CDR2 sequences are MDHEN and SYDVKM. The V and J ends lost 6 bases and 8 bases, in that order; junction bases with no gene match: 6. CDR3 length: 14 residues. The CDR3 nucleotides are TGTGCCAGCAGCTCGGGACAGGGGGACAAGCCCCAGCATTTT. Protein product: CASSSGQGDKPQHF.

The CDR3 coding sequence is TGTGCCAGCAGCCCGAGCCAGGGAAAAAGCAATCAGCCCCAGCATTTT. This translates into CASSPSQGKSNQPQHF. The chain recombines TRBV2 with TRBJ1-5; possibly TRBD1 for D (5 bases). This CDR3 is 16 amino acids long. From germline, CDR1 is SNHLY and CDR2 FYNNEI. Between the trimmed V and J ends, which lost 6 bases and 1 base, there was a span of 16 bases.

V usage is TRBV7-3 and J usage is TRBJ2-1; a weak D match, TRBD1 (6 bases). The CDR3 runs to 14 residues. Trimming removed 5 bases from V and 9 bases from J, with 17 bases in between. CDR1 is SGHTA and CDR2 is FQGTGA in the germline V gene. The CDR3 nucleotides are TGTGCCAGCAGCATACAGGGTGAATCGAGTGAGCAGTTCTTC. It specifies CASSIQGESSEQFF.

The chain is built from TRBV6-1 and TRBJ1-1; 11 bases align to TRBD1. Germline V gene data show CDR1 as MNHNS and CDR2 as SASEGT. The CDR3 length is 17 residues. V gave up 2 bases and J gave up 3 bases; unmatched junction bases: 8. This CDR3 is CASSEKGTGGSYTEAFF. The CDR3 DNA sequence: TGTGCCAGCAGTGAAAAGGGGACAGGGGGTTCGTACACTGAAGCTTTCTTT.

This chain joins TRBV4-2 and TRBJ1-1; maybe TRBD1 (5 bases). The CDR3 runs 13 residues. Trimming took off 4 bases at V and 1 base at J, with 7 bases between the two ends. Germline V CDR1 and CDR2: LGHNA, YNFKEQ. The CDR3 spells CASSLTGNTEAFF. CDR3 coding DNA: TGTGCCAGCAGCCTTACAGGGAACACTGAAGCTTTCTTT.

The chain combines TRBV15 with TRBJ2-3, with a tentative D call TRBD1 (6 bases). The CDR3 is 13 amino acids. Looked up from germline, CDR1 is LNHNV and CDR2 is YYDKDF (reference sequence). Deletions cut 7 bases from V and 2 bases from J, with 10 bases between. CDR3 protein: CATKQGLTDTQYF. The CDR3 DNA is TGTGCCACCAAACAGGGCCTCACAGATACGCAGTATTTT.

This rearrangement joins TRBV10-1 to TRBJ2-7; possible D gene TRBD2, 6 bases. This CDR3 comprises 15 residues. The germline V and J ends were trimmed by 7 bases and 0 bases, with 16 bases remaining between them. Germline values: CDR1 WNHNN, CDR2 SYGVQD (reference sequence). This CDR3 is CASIIGGASSYEQYF. The CDR3 nucleotides read TGCGCCAGCATTATCGGCGGGGCAAGCTCCTACGAGCAGTACTTC.

Relative to its sample, this clone is medium-sized (0.01 to 0.1%). This chain's CDR3 is CASRTNEENTEAFF. Here the CDR3 DNA reads TGCGCCAGCCGTACGAATGAGGAGAACACTGAAGCTTTCTTT. V usage is TRBV4-3 and J usage is TRBJ1-1; D is undetermined. V lost 8 bases and J lost 1, with 14 bases in between. Per germline, CDR1 LGHNA and CDR2 YSLEER. This CDR3 is 14 amino acids long.

The chain carries TRBV6-5 and TRBJ2-3, with D unclear. V was pared by 4 bases and J by 3 bases, with 14 bases between. This CDR3 has 15 residues. In germline, CDR1 is MNHEY, CDR2 SVGAGI. CDR3 coding DNA: TGTGCCAGCAGTTCCCCGGTGCGAGTGACAGATACGCAGTATTTT. Its translation is CASSSPVRVTDTQYF.

The chain carries TRBV7-2 and TRBJ2-4; 10 nucleotides match TRBD1. The CDR3 contains 17 residues. The V and J ends lost 0 bases and 10 bases, in that order; junction bases with no gene match: 12. Per the germline V gene, CDR1 is SGHTA and CDR2 is FQGNSA. The CDR3 loop is CASSLAASLGQGFIQYF. In nucleotides, the CDR3 is TGTGCCAGCAGCTTAGCCGCTTCTTTGGGACAGGGGTTTATTCAGTACTTC.

The J gene is TRBJ1-3, the V gene TRBV12-5; D is unclear. The CDR3 covers 13 residues. The V and J ends lost 1 base and 2 bases respectively, with 3 bases between them. Germline V gives CDR1 LGHNT, CDR2 FRNRAP. Here the CDR3 reads CASGLGTGNTIYF. The CDR3 DNA follows: TGTGCTAGTGGTTTGGGTACTGGAAACACCATATATTTT.

The rearrangement uses TRBV14 and TRBJ1-6, with 8 bases matching TRBD1. In germline, CDR1 is SGHDN, CDR2 FVKESK. J lost 9 bases, V lost 3 bases, and 4 bases had no gene match. The CDR3 runs to 14 residues. The chain's CDR3 is CASSQTGTGSPLHF. DNA of the CDR3: TGTGCCAGCAGCCAGACAGGGACAGGTTCACCCCTCCACTTT.

This clone has a single count. V is TRBV6-5 and J is TRBJ1-1; TRBD1 aligns across 9 bases. J gave up 5 bases and V 7 bases, and 11 bases lay outside the gene matches. The V gene's germline CDR1 is MNHEY and CDR2 SVGAGI. This CDR3 region has 15 residues. The CDR3: CASNPGQGRRTEAFF. The CDR3, as DNA: TGTGCCAGCAATCCGGGACAGGGCCGAAGGACTGAAGCTTTCTTT.

This chain's CDR3 is CATSRGLRTGFTGELFF. The CDR3 DNA sequence: TGTGCCACCAGCAGAGGGCTGAGGACAGGCTTCACCGGGGAGCTGTTTTTT. The chain recombines TRBV15 with TRBJ2-2; 7 bases match TRBD1. The CDR3 runs 17 residues. The V gene's germline CDR1 is LNHNV and CDR2 YYDKDF (reference sequence). The junction had 9 bases not matched to a gene; V was cut back by 1 base and J by 4 bases.

The V call is TRBV2, the J call TRBJ2-2, with 8 nucleotides matching TRBD1. The junction had 4 bases not matched to a gene; V was cut back by 7 bases and J by 6 bases. This CDR3 spans 13 amino acids. Germline V gives CDR1 SNHLY, CDR2 FYNNEI. The CDR3 here is CASKIRGPGELFF. DNA for the CDR3: TGTGCCAGCAAGATCAGGGGGCCCGGGGAGCTGTTTTTT.

V usage is TRBV13 and J usage is TRBJ1-2; no firm D call. Trimming removed 1 base from V and 1 base from J, with 7 bases in between. The germline V gene has CDR1 PRHDT and CDR2 FYEKMQ (reference sequence). CDR3 length equals 14 residues. CDR3 nucleotides: TGTGCCAGCAGCTTAGTCAACAATAACTATGGCTACACCTTC. Protein sequence: CASSLVNNNYGYTF.

The chain links TRBV27 to TRBJ1-4; possible D gene TRBD1, 6 bases. The germline V gene has CDR1 MNHEY and CDR2 SMNVEV (reference sequence). The CDR3 is 14 residues long. Trimming cost V 5 bases and J 7 bases, with 14 bases left between them. The CDR3 nucleotides read TGTGCCAGCAGTCACAGGGCATCCTCTGAAAAACTGTTTTTT. It is translated as CASSHRASSEKLFF.

This chain joins TRBV7-8 and TRBJ1-2, with 11 bases aligning to TRBD1. The V and J ends lost 3 bases and 8 bases, in that order; junction bases with no gene match: 11. Germline V gene data show CDR1 as SGHVS and CDR2 as FQNEAQ. The CDR3 consists of 16 residues. CDR3 DNA: TGTGCCAGCAGCTTCGGACAGGGGGCACGAGTTGGGGGCTACACCTTC. Translating gives CASSFGQGARVGGYTF.

This chain joins TRBV10-2 and TRBJ1-1; no clear D gene. Germline CDR1 WSHSY, CDR2 SAAADI. This CDR3 has 12 amino acids. V lost 7 bases and J lost 1, with 7 bases in between. Here the CDR3 DNA reads TGCGCCAGCAAACCAGGGAACACTGAAGCTTTCTTT. Protein: CASKPGNTEAFF.

The chain is built from TRBV11-2 and TRBJ1-5; D unresolved. V dropped 0 bases and J dropped 4 bases, with 4 bases sitting between them. The CDR3 runs 13 residues. The germline CDR1 and CDR2 sequences are SGHAT and FQNNGV. CDR3 residues: CASSLDRNQPQHF. The CDR3 coding sequence is TGTGCCAGCAGCTTAGACAGAAATCAGCCCCAGCATTTT.

The count of this clone is one. The chain employs TRBV4-3 and TRBJ2-1; no clear D. Germline lookup yields CDR1 LGHNA and CDR2 YSLEER. CDR3 size: 13 residues. The V gene lost 0 bases and the J gene lost 6 bases, with 6 bases spanning the gap. The DNA of the CDR3 is TGCGCCAGCAGCCAAGACTTATCCAATGAGCAGTTCTTC. This gives the protein CASSQDLSNEQFF.

The V call is TRBV7-2, the J call TRBJ2-7; TRBD2 aligns across 14 bases. CDR1 and CDR2 (germline): SGHTA, FQGNSA. The CDR3 has 15 residues. J was trimmed by 7 bases and V by 6 bases; bases with no gene match: 8. The CDR3 coding sequence is TGTGCCAGCAGACTCGGGACTAGCGGGGGTTTGGAGCAGTACTTC. The encoded protein is CASRLGTSGGLEQYF.

The CDR3 DNA reads TGTGCCAGCACCTCCGTGGGAGGGAAGAACTATGGCTACACCTTC. Its protein is CASTSVGGKNYGYTF. The chain carries TRBV6-6 and TRBJ1-2; no clear D gene. CDR1 and CDR2 (germline): MNHNY, SVGAGI (reference sequence). The CDR3 totals 15 residues. V dropped 7 bases and J dropped 2 bases, with 17 bases sitting between them.

The chain couples TRBV7-3 to TRBJ2-4; 8 bases are shared with TRBD1. This CDR3 contains 15 residues. V was clipped by 2 bases and J by 3 bases; unmatched bases: 3. Germline CDR1 reads SGHTA; CDR2 reads FQGTGA. The CDR3 DNA follows: TGTGCCAGCAGCTTATCGGGGACAGGCAAAAACATTCAGTACTTC. Translation gives CASSLSGTGKNIQYF.

The V call is TRBV5-1, the J call TRBJ2-7; TRBD2 matches 10 bases. V lost 1 base to trimming and J lost 2 bases; unmatched junction nucleotides: 6. The CDR3 loop spans 16 amino acids. CDR1 is SGHRS and CDR2 is YFSETQ in the germline V gene. CDR3 nucleotide sequence: TGCGCCAGCAGCTTGACGCTCAGCGGGGGGGCCTACGAGCAGTACTTC. It is translated as CASSLTLSGGAYEQYF.

This chain uses TRBV6-6 with TRBJ2-7; D possibly corresponds to TRBD2 (5 bases). CDR3 length equals 13 residues. From germline, CDR1 is MNHNY and CDR2 SVGAGI (reference sequence). V was clipped by 5 bases and J by 1 base, with 9 bases between them. The CDR3 bases are TGTGCCAGCAGTCTCGGGGTTTCCTACGAGCAGTACTTC. Its translation: CASSLGVSYEQYF.